Sequencing of this T cell receptor beta chain was carried out in a study of regulatory T cells in long-lasting Graves disease. Building the TCR beta libraries relied on iRepertoire HTBI primers, and CDR3 regions underwent Arm-PCR. From the multiplex PCR reads, TCRdb called clonotypes with MiXCR, one entry per CDR3 protein. This repertoire shows roughly 450,000 distinct CDR3 sequences, roughly a quarter found once; its top ten account for around 26%. This clonotype appeared many times. V lost 5 bases to trimming and J lost 6 bases; unmatched junction nucleotides: 12. The germline V gene has CDR1 MDHEN and CDR2 SYDVKM. This CDR3 is 15 amino acids long. The time point is: persistent/refractory GD, antithyroid drugs over 5 years with positive TRAb. PBMC-extracted RNA yielded the TCR library.

The gene calls are TRBV28 and TRBJ1-1, with TRBD1 matching over 7 bases. The TCR originated in a female donor with Graves disease. This specimen consisted of peripheral blood mononuclear cells (PBMCs), obtained when the disease was refractory, from a patient treated with antithyroid drugs. The CDR3 DNA reads TGTGCCAGCAGTGAGGGGACAGTTGGAATAGCTGAAGCTTTCTTT. Its translation is CASSEGTVGIAEAFF.